Shown below are 21 T cell receptor beta chains from a single sample sequenced in a study of regulatory T cells in long-lasting Graves disease listed by TCRdb under 2021. In the paper's terms, the time point label means: newly diagnosed GD, antithyroid drugs for less than 3 months. RNA was extracted from PBMCs in TRIzol for both TCR sequencing and RNA sequencing. The library was prepared using multiplex PCR. Data came from an Illumina HiSeq 4000. iRepertoire HTBI primers and Arm-PCR amplification of CDR3 regions were used to construct TCR beta libraries. TCRdb trimmed public reads at Q25 via fastp, called clones via MiXCR and kept in-frame beta chains. Every distinct CDR3 protein forms one entry, paired with its most common genes and DNA. The table for this sample lists roughly 420,000 distinct CDR3 sequences; approximately 15% of them were counted only once. The biggest ten clones account for approximately 15% of the sample.

These records were also assigned to another study, of T cells in Graves' hyperthyroidism and ophthalmopathy.

This specimen was peripheral blood mononuclear cells (PBMCs), taken at new diagnosis, from a patient treated with antithyroid drugs. The origin of the receptors is a woman aged 45-65 years with Graves disease. Donor details come from another sample of the same person, matched by shared clones.

The CDR3: CASSLHVGPSTDTQYF. As DNA, the CDR3 is TGTGCCAGCAGCCTACACGTAGGGCCTAGCACAGATACGCAGTATTTT. The chain recombines TRBV14 with TRBJ2-3, with D uncertain. The CDR3 covers 16 residues. From germline, CDR1 is SGHDN and CDR2 FVKESK. The V and J ends lost 4 bases and 0 bases respectively, with 14 bases between them.

This clonotype was seen ten or more times. V and J are TRBV28 and TRBJ2-7; D ambiguous. Trimming cost V 3 bases and J 0 bases, with 6 bases left between them. Germline-derived CDR1 and CDR2 are MDHEN and SYDVKM. The CDR3 totals 13 residues. CDR3 in DNA: TGTGCCAGCAGTTTTGCCAGCTCCTACGAGCAGTACTTC. Its protein is CASSFASSYEQYF.

This clonotype has at least ten counts. The CDR3 sequence is CASSLDYGGRAPYF. The CDR3 bases are TGTGCCAGCAGCTTAGATTATGGGGGTCGGGCTCCGTACTTC. V and J are TRBV11-2 and TRBJ2-5, with D perhaps matching TRBD1 or TRBD2 (5 bases each). The CDR3 consists of 14 residues. V was clipped by 0 bases and J by 13 bases, with 18 bases between them. The germline gives CDR1 SGHAT, CDR2 FQNNGV.

As regards this clonotype: A much larger clone differs from this one at a single base, so this may be a read error. The chain uses TRBV5-4 and TRBJ2-2, with D hard to call. The CDR3 is made up of 16 amino acids. Germline CDR1 reads SGHNT; CDR2 reads YYREEE (reference sequence). V gave up 4 bases and J gave up 4 bases, with 17 bases separating them. The CDR3, as DNA: TGTGCCAGCAGCCTAAAATCTAGTTCGAGCACCGGGGAGCTGTTTTTT. Translated: CASSLKSSSSTGELFF.

This clonotype was seen at least ten times. The chain has TRBV28 and TRBJ2-1; 10 positions agree with TRBD2. CDR1 and CDR2 (germline): MDHEN, SYDVKM. The CDR3 has 17 residues. The V and J ends lost 7 bases and 1 base, in that order; junction bases with no gene match: 10. The CDR3 protein is CASNLAGVLRSYNEQFF. CDR3 nucleotide sequence: TGTGCCAGCAATCTAGCGGGAGTTCTTAGGTCCTACAATGAGCAGTTCTTC.

This chain joins TRBV27 and TRBJ2-7, with D uncertain. The V end was cut by 5 bases, the J end by 0 bases, with 8 bases between. In germline, CDR1 is MNHEY, CDR2 SMNVEV (reference sequence). There are 13 residues in the CDR3. This CDR3 reads CASSPSNSYEQYF. The CDR3 DNA follows: TGTGCCAGCAGTCCCTCTAACTCCTACGAGCAGTACTTC.

The CDR3 DNA is TGCAGCGTCTCCACGGGCTGGGAGCAGTTCTTC. It is translated as CSVSTGWEQFF. V and J are TRBV29-1 and TRBJ2-1; D gene ambiguous. CDR3 length: 11 amino acids. Trimming removed 6 bases at V and 10 bases at J, with 13 bases between. CDR1 is SQVTM and CDR2 is ANQGSEA in the germline V gene.

Worth noting for this clonotype: This may be a read error, as it is one base from a much larger clone. This sequence joins TRBV6-1 and TRBJ1-1, with a tentative D call TRBD1 (5 bases). This CDR3 is 14 amino acids long. Germline CDR1 reads MNHNS; CDR2 reads SASEGT. CDR3 amino acids: CAGSGRDQNTEAFF. The CDR3 DNA sequence: TGTGCCGGCAGCGGCAGGGACCAGAACACTGAAGCTTTCTTT.

The V and J genes are TRBV7-8 and TRBJ2-5, with a tentative D call TRBD1 (5 bases). There are 15 residues in the CDR3. With 5 bases removed from V and 2 bases from J, the gap between germline ends came to 15 bases. The germline V gene has CDR1 SGHVS and CDR2 FQNEAQ. This CDR3 is CASSQDMGPQETQYF. The CDR3 DNA is TGTGCCAGCAGCCAGGACATGGGCCCTCAAGAGACCCAGTACTTC.

The V gene is TRBV25-1, the J gene TRBJ2-3; D gene uncertain. CDR3 length: 15 amino acids. Trimming took off 3 bases at V and 5 bases at J, with 15 bases between the two ends. Germline lookup yields CDR1 MGHDK and CDR2 SYGVNS. CDR3 DNA sequence: TGTGCCAGCAGTGACCTCACGGCTGCCGGAGATACGCAGTATTTT. It translates to CASSDLTAAGDTQYF. Full variable domain (rest looked up from reference TRBV25-1 and TRBJ2-3): EADIYQTPRYLVIGTGKKITLECSQTMGHDKMYWYQQDPGMELHLIHYSYGVNSTEKGDLSSESTVSRIRTEHFPLTLESARPSHTSQYLCASSDLTAAGDTQYFGPGTRLTVL.

This clonotype was counted ten times or more. J is TRBJ1-5 and V is TRBV6-9; TRBD1 agrees at 7 bases. V lost 4 bases to trimming and J lost 10 bases; unmatched junction nucleotides: 7. The CDR3 has 13 amino acids. Germline assignment: CDR1 MNHGY and CDR2 SVAAGI. This CDR3 is CASSWDSKSPQHF. The CDR3 region has the DNA TGTGCCAGCAGTTGGGACAGTAAGAGTCCCCAGCATTTT.

This clonotype was recorded many times. This rearrangement joins TRBV27 to TRBJ1-2; TRBD1 agrees at 7 bases. The CDR3 contains 18 residues. Germline assignment: CDR1 MNHEY and CDR2 SMNVEV (reference sequence). J was trimmed by 8 bases and V by 4 bases; bases with no gene match: 22. CDR3 loop: CASSSESTGWRLGEGYTF. The CDR3 DNA is TGTGCCAGCAGTTCTGAGTCGACAGGGTGGCGTCTGGGTGAGGGCTACACCTTC.

Comment on this clonotype: A read error may be the cause here, since a much bigger clone is one base away. The genes are TRBV12-3 or TRBV12-4 and TRBJ2-3; D might be TRBD1 (6 bases). The CDR3 contains 13 residues. V was trimmed by 6 bases and J by 1 base, leaving 8 bases between them. CDR3 protein: CASRPGGTDTQYF. In DNA, the CDR3 is TGTGCCAGCAGACCAGGGGGCACAGATACGCAGTATTTT.

This clonotype was counted many times. The chain carries TRBV20-1 and TRBJ1-1; the D is unclear. Germline CDR1 reads DFQATT; CDR2 reads SNEGSKA (reference sequence). V gave up 1 base and J gave up 0 bases, with 6 bases separating them. The CDR3 sequence is 13 residues long. The CDR3 here is CSARVGMNTEAFF. CDR3 nucleotides: TGCAGTGCTAGAGTGGGCATGAACACTGAAGCTTTCTTT.

This clonotype was recorded at least ten times. V usage is TRBV5-1 and J usage is TRBJ1-2; D perhaps matches TRBD1 (5 bases). Germline CDR1 is SGHRS and CDR2 is YFSETQ. This CDR3 has 13 amino acids. V was shortened by 5 bases and J by 4 bases, with 12 bases between the two germline ends. DNA of the CDR3: TGCGCCAGCAGACAGACAGACTTCTATGGCTACACCTTC. Translation: CASRQTDFYGYTF. The variable domain in full, with the rest retrieved from reference TRBV5-1 and TRBJ1-2, is KAGVTQTPRYLIKTRGQQVTLSCSPISGHRSVSWYQQTPGQGLQFLFEYFSETQRNKGNFPGRFSGRQFSNSRSEMNVSTLELGDSALYLCASRQTDFYGYTFGSGTRLTVV.

At least ten counts were recorded for this clonotype. V usage is TRBV6-1 and J usage is TRBJ1-6, with 7 positions matching TRBD1. Germline lookup yields CDR1 MNHNS and CDR2 SASEGT. After removal of 6 bases from V and 11 bases from J, the junction contained 10 bases not matched to a gene. The CDR3 spans 14 residues. The CDR3 reads CASSDLDRTPPLHF. As DNA, the CDR3 is TGTGCCAGCAGCGACCTGGACAGGACGCCACCCCTCCACTTT.

This clonotype was seen ten or more times. The genes are TRBV28 and TRBJ2-5; a weak D match, TRBD2 (6 bases). Germline CDR1 reads MDHEN; CDR2 reads SYDVKM. V was shortened by 3 bases and J by 0 bases, with 11 bases between the two germline ends. The CDR3 contains 15 residues. CDR3 sequence reads: CASSLTRQYQETQYF. CDR3 coding DNA: TGTGCCAGCAGTTTGACTAGACAGTACCAAGAGACCCAGTACTTC.

Ten or more counts support this clonotype. The V gene is TRBV7-9, the J gene TRBJ2-2; either TRBD1 or TRBD2 may supply D (6 bases each). CDR3 length equals 17 residues. The germline CDR1 and CDR2 sequences are SEHNR and FQNEAQ (reference sequence). Trimming shortened V by 5 bases and J by 4 bases, and 20 bases separated the two germline ends. CDR3 coding DNA: TGTGCCAGCAGCCACACCCCGACAGGACTATTCACCGGGGAGCTGTTTTTT. Amino acid sequence: CASSHTPTGLFTGELFF. Combining the CDR3 with reference TRBV7-9 and TRBJ2-2 gives the whole variable domain DTGVSQNPRHKITKRGQNVTFRCDPISEHNRLYWYRQTLGQGPEFLTYFQNEAQLEKSRLLSDRFSAERPKGSFSTLEIQRTEQGDSAMYLCASSHTPTGLFTGELFFGEGSRLTVL.

This clonotype was counted at least ten times. This chain joins TRBV28 and TRBJ2-5; no definite D call. The CDR3 totals 14 residues. CDR1 and CDR2 from the germline V gene are MDHEN and SYDVKM. V lost 6 bases to trimming and J lost 4 bases, with 15 bases between them. In DNA form, the CDR3 reads TGTGCCAGCAGCCTCGGATCTGCTCGAGAGACCCAGTACTTC. Amino acids: CASSLGSARETQYF.

The chain uses TRBV19 and TRBJ2-2, with 9 bases aligning to TRBD1. The CDR3 runs to 15 residues. CDR1 and CDR2 (germline): LNHDA, SQIVND (reference sequence). After removal of 6 bases from V and 5 bases from J, the junction contained 7 bases not matched to a gene. The chain's CDR3 is CASSLRQGVTGELFF. The CDR3 region has the DNA TGTGCCAGTAGCTTACGACAGGGGGTGACCGGGGAGCTGTTTTTT.

The rearrangement uses TRBV29-1 and TRBJ1-5; 7 nucleotides match TRBD1. The CDR3 sequence is 15 residues long. V lost 8 bases and J lost 2; bases outside the gene matches: 12. Germline CDR1 is SQVTM and CDR2 is ANQGSEA. As DNA, the CDR3 is TGCAGCCAGCCCCAAGGGGGCGATGGCAATCAGCCCCAGCATTTT. Protein sequence: CSQPQGGDGNQPQHF.